One and the same sample provided the 10 T cell receptor beta chains below, sequenced in a study of cytomegalovirus exposure and HLA in healthy donors. Both 60 Vbeta primers and 13 Jbeta primers went into the PCR. Profiling relied on immunoSEQ multiplex PCR, and the TCRdb table lists in-frame clones only, not all of them. The ten top clones account for 0.75% to 0.85%, within a sample of 150,000 to 200,000 clones. The sequencing sample was made of PBMCs. The receptors come from a young woman in good health and CMV-seropositive.

CDR3 DNA: TGCGCCAGCAGCTTGGGGGCTCATCACGTCGGTAATTCACCCCTCCACTTT. This sequence encodes CASSLGAHHVGNSPLHF. V and J are TRBV5-1 and TRBJ1-6; D gene uncertain. Germline loops: CDR1 SGHRS, CDR2 YFSETQ. This CDR3 is built from 17 residues. Trimming shortened V by 0 bases and J by 6 bases, and 16 bases separated the two germline ends. The full variable domain, rest sourced from reference TRBV5-1 and TRBJ1-6, is KAGVTQTPRYLIKTRGQQVTLSCSPISGHRSVSWYQQTPGQGLQFLFEYFSETQRNKGNFPGRFSGRQFSNSRSEMNVSTLELGDSALYLCASSLGAHHVGNSPLHFGNGTRLTVT.

This CDR3 is CASSVGQNTEAFF. For the CDR3, the DNA is TGTGCCAGCAGTGTGGGACAGAACACTGAAGCTTTCTTT. The chain recombines TRBV6-1 with TRBJ1-1, with D perhaps TRBD1 (6 bases). The CDR3 is made up of 13 amino acids. Per germline, CDR1 MNHNS and CDR2 SASEGT. The V end was cut by 4 bases, the J end by 1 base, with 7 bases between.

This chain connects TRBV21-1 to TRBJ1-3. TRBV21-1 is a known pseudogene. The length of the CDR3 is 18 residues. CDR3 residues: CASSKNRKGSDSGNTIYF. The CDR3 region has the DNA TGTGCCAGCAGCAAAAATAGAAAAGGCAGCGACTCTGGAAACACCATATATTTT.

J is TRBJ2-7 and V is TRBV7-2; maybe TRBD1 (5 bases). CDR3 length equals 14 residues. Germline V gene lookup returns CDR1 SGHTA and CDR2 FQGNSA. The V end lost 1 base, the J end lost 2 bases, and 9 bases lay between the germline ends. CDR3 nucleotide sequence: TGTGCCAGCAGCTTAGATCAGGGAACCTACGAGCAGTACTTC. This codes for CASSLDQGTYEQYF.

V usage is TRBV5-1 and J usage is TRBJ2-7, with 8 bases lining up with TRBD1. CDR1 is SGHRS and CDR2 is YFSETQ in the germline V gene. The CDR3 has 16 amino acids. J was trimmed by 0 bases and V by 5 bases; bases with no gene match: 10. The CDR3, as DNA: TGCGCCAGCAGTCGACGTCAGGGGGCCGCCTCCTACGAGCAGTACTTC. This sequence encodes CASSRRQGAASYEQYF.

The gene calls are TRBV6-1 and TRBJ1-5, with TRBD1 identical over 9 bases. The CDR3 covers 15 residues. Germline CDR1 and CDR2: MNHNS and SASEGT. Unmatched junction bases numbered 7, after V lost 3 bases and J lost 7 bases. The CDR3 DNA reads as TGTGCCAGCAGTGACAGGACAGGGGTCCGACAGCCCCAGCATTTT. The encoded protein is CASSDRTGVRQPQHF.

V and J are TRBV21-1 and TRBJ2-3; the table's D call, TRBD1, was not checked against the DNA. TRBV21-1 is annotated as a pseudogene. The CDR3 covers 14 residues. CDR3 residues: CASLSGPLADTQYF. In DNA form, the CDR3 reads TGTGCCAGCCTGTCAGGGCCGCTTGCAGATACGCAGTATTTT.

The chain recombines TRBV2 with TRBJ1-4, with no clear D. This CDR3 spans 15 amino acids. Looked up from germline, CDR1 is SNHLY and CDR2 is FYNNEI. V was cut by 4 bases and J by 7 bases, with 16 bases left in between. Here the CDR3 reads CASSGVGSAGEKLFF. DNA of the CDR3: TGTGCCAGCAGTGGGGTCGGGTCGGCGGGTGAAAAACTGTTTTTT.

The V gene is TRBV27, the J gene TRBJ2-1; 11 bases line up with TRBD2. The trim removed 5 bases at V and 9 bases at J, leaving 9 bases unmatched. This CDR3 is built from 15 residues. Germline CDR1 is MNHEY and CDR2 is SMNVEV (reference sequence). The CDR3 sequence is CASSLSGGAYGEQFF. The CDR3 DNA reads TGTGCCAGCAGTCTTAGCGGGGGGGCCTATGGTGAGCAGTTCTTC.

The rearrangement joins TRBV15 to TRBJ2-5; 8 positions agree with TRBD2. The CDR3 consists of 16 residues. CDR1 is LNHNV and CDR2 is YYDKDF in the germline V gene (reference sequence). After removal of 3 bases from V and 5 bases from J, the junction contained 11 bases not matched to a gene. CDR3 region: CATSSGAGGVLETQYF. In DNA form, the CDR3 reads TGTGCCACCAGCAGTGGGGCGGGGGGAGTTCTCGAGACCCAGTACTTC.